These 23 T cell receptor beta chains share one sample of origin, sequenced in a study of cytomegalovirus exposure and HLA in healthy donors. This PCR relied on a set of 60 Vbeta primers and 13 Jbeta primers. TCRdb keeps only in-frame clones here, not all; method: immunoSEQ multiplex PCR. The table records about 160,000 clones, approximately 75% of them present only once. Sequencing was done on a sample of PBMCs. All receptors come from a man aged 50 to 59 in good health and CMV-seropositive.

The V and J genes are TRBV6-1 and TRBJ2-7; TRBD1 aligns across 10 bases. The ends lost 5 bases at V and 4 bases at J; junction bases unmatched: 5. The CDR3 totals 14 residues. Germline loops: CDR1 MNHNS, CDR2 SASEGT. CDR3 loop: CASSLRDRGYEQYF. CDR3 bases: TGTGCCAGCAGTCTCCGGGACAGGGGTTACGAGCAGTACTTC.

The rearrangement uses TRBV18 and TRBJ2-7, with 9 bases aligning to TRBD1. The CDR3 loop spans 15 amino acids. Germline CDR1 is KGHSH and CDR2 is LQKENI. Trimming cost V 3 bases and J 3 bases; bases outside gene matches: 6. DNA for the CDR3: TGTGCCAGCTCACCGGGGACAGGGCTTTTCTACGAGCAGTACTTC. It yields the protein CASSPGTGLFYEQYF.

V and J are TRBV5-1 and TRBJ2-7; 7 bases map to TRBD1. The CDR3 covers 18 residues. Germline CDR1 reads SGHRS; CDR2 reads YFSETQ. The junction had 12 bases not matched to a gene; V was cut back by 0 bases and J by 0 bases. CDR3 loop: CASSLASDRVSHSYEQYF. The CDR3 DNA reads TGCGCCAGCAGCTTGGCCTCCGACAGGGTTTCTCACTCCTACGAGCAGTACTTC.

This chain links TRBV18 with TRBJ1-2; a possible D gene is TRBD1 (5 bases). The CDR3 runs 15 residues. Germline-derived CDR1 and CDR2 are KGHSH and LQKENI. V gave up 3 bases and J gave up 2 bases, with 13 bases separating them. In DNA, the CDR3 is TGTGCCAGCTCACCTCTACGGGGGACCAACTATGGCTACACCTTC. Translated: CASSPLRGTNYGYTF.

This clone was recorded a few times. The V call is TRBV7-2, the J call TRBJ2-7; the D gene is possibly TRBD1 (6 bases). The V end was cut by 2 bases, the J end by 7 bases, with 12 bases between. The CDR3 has 13 amino acids. The germline V gene encodes CDR1 SGHTA and CDR2 FQGNSA. The CDR3 region is CASSLSGAGEQYF. The CDR3 DNA is TGTGCCAGCAGCTTATCAGGGGCTGGAGAGCAGTACTTC.

The chain links TRBV27 to TRBJ1-6; D possibly corresponds to TRBD1 (5 bases). The ends were cut back, 5 bases at V and 0 bases at J, with 14 bases in the middle. The CDR3 spans 17 residues. From germline, CDR1 is MNHEY and CDR2 SMNVEV (reference sequence). The CDR3 reads CASSPGGGSSYNSPLHF. For the CDR3, the DNA is TGTGCCAGCAGTCCGGGGGGGGGAAGCTCCTATAATTCACCCCTCCACTTT.

The V gene is TRBV16, the J gene TRBJ1-2; 11 bases align to TRBD1. The CDR3 runs 15 residues. Unmatched junction bases numbered 2, after V lost 3 bases and J lost 2 bases. Germline V gene data show CDR1 as KGHSY and CDR2 as FQNENV. In DNA, the CDR3 is TGTGCCAGCAGCCATTGGGACAGGGGGAACTATGGCTACACCTTC. Its protein product is CASSHWDRGNYGYTF.

This chain connects TRBV4-3 to TRBJ1-3, with a possible D match to TRBD1 (6 bases). There are 15 residues in the CDR3. The V end lost 4 bases, the J end lost 8 bases, and 18 bases lay between the germline ends. Germline V gives CDR1 LGHNA, CDR2 YSLEER. The CDR3 spells CASSRGVQGTDTIYF. The CDR3 nucleotides read TGCGCCAGCAGCCGCGGCGTACAGGGTACAGACACCATATATTTT.

In this sample, this clone turned up a few times. The chain couples TRBV6-5 to TRBJ1-1, with D possibly being TRBD1 (6 bases). This CDR3 region has 14 residues. Trimming cost V 6 bases and J 3 bases, with 14 bases left between them. Germline-derived CDR1 and CDR2 are MNHEY and SVGAGI. Here the CDR3 DNA reads TGTGCCAGCAGGACATCGGGACACCACACTGAAGCTTTCTTT. Translation gives CASRTSGHHTEAFF.

The gene calls are TRBV5-1 and TRBJ2-1, with TRBD1 identical over 7 bases. The CDR3 covers 15 residues. Germline-derived CDR1 and CDR2 are SGHRS and YFSETQ. Trimming removed 4 bases from V and 5 bases from J; junction bases left unmatched: 9. The DNA of the CDR3 is TGCGCCAGCAGCCCCCGGACAGGTTTCAACAATGAGCAGTTCTTC. Protein: CASSPRTGFNNEQFF.

This clone was seen a few times. V and J are TRBV15 and TRBJ2-3, with TRBD1 as a possible D gene (6 bases). The CDR3 is 15 amino acids. CDR1 and CDR2 from the germline V gene are LNHNV and YYDKDF (reference sequence). V shed 1 base and J shed 11 bases, with 19 bases lying between them. The CDR3 region has the DNA TGTGCCACCAGCAGAGGCCACGTGGACTCGGGACAGCAGTATTTT. It yields the protein CATSRGHVDSGQQYF.

The chain links TRBV5-1 to TRBJ1-1, with TRBD1 identical over 9 bases. V was clipped by 4 bases and J by 1 base; unmatched bases: 8. The CDR3 spans 16 residues. Looked up from germline, CDR1 is SGHRS and CDR2 is YFSETQ. The CDR3 DNA reads as TGCGCCAGCAGCCAGGACAGGGGAGTGGGGAACACTGAAGCTTTCTTT. This codes for CASSQDRGVGNTEAFF.

V and J are TRBV29-1 and TRBJ1-1; D unclear. CDR3 length: 12 residues. Germline lookup yields CDR1 SQVTM and CDR2 ANQGSEA. Trimming left V 4 bases short and J 0 bases short, with 6 bases between. The CDR3 loop is CSVGGMNTEAFF. The CDR3 DNA is TGCAGCGTTGGCGGGATGAACACTGAAGCTTTCTTT.

V and J are TRBV5-6 and TRBJ1-1; no clear D. Trimming stripped 3 bases from V and 1 base from J, with 10 bases between. This CDR3 contains 14 residues. CDR1 and CDR2 (germline): SGHDT, YYEEEE. The CDR3 DNA follows: TGTGCCAGCAGCTCCCCGGGAGGGAACACTGAAGCTTTCTTT. Protein: CASSSPGGNTEAFF.

This chain links TRBV4-3 with TRBJ1-2; no firm D call. The CDR3 is 13 residues long. Germline V lookup: CDR1 LGHNA, CDR2 YSLEER. V lost 0 bases and J 6 bases, leaving 8 bases between the germline ends. This CDR3 is CASSQDFLDGYTF. CDR3 coding DNA: TGCGCCAGCAGCCAAGACTTTTTAGATGGCTACACCTTC.

In nucleotides, the CDR3 is TGTGCCAGCAGCCCGGGACAGGGTCGGAACACTGAAGCTTTCTTT. Residues: CASSPGQGRNTEAFF. The J gene is TRBJ1-1, the V gene TRBV7-6; 9 bases match TRBD1. V shed 5 bases and J 1 base; nucleotides not matched to a gene: 5. The CDR3 covers 15 residues. Germline values: CDR1 SGHVS, CDR2 FNYEAQ.

This chain connects TRBV14 to TRBJ2-5; D is unclear. CDR3 length: 15 residues. V was trimmed by 0 bases and J by 1 base, leaving 9 bases between them. Germline assignment: CDR1 SGHDN and CDR2 FVKESK. The CDR3, as DNA: TGTGCCAGCAGCCAAGAATGGCAGATCCAAGAGACCCAGTACTTC. Translated: CASSQEWQIQETQYF.

The gene calls are TRBV9 and TRBJ2-2; maybe TRBD2 (6 bases). CDR3 length: 13 residues. Germline V CDR1 and CDR2: SGDLS, YYNGEE. Trimming stripped 6 bases from V and 6 bases from J, with 12 bases between. CDR3: CASTRLGAGELFF. DNA of the CDR3: TGTGCCAGCACCCGACTAGGCGCCGGGGAGCTGTTTTTT.

This sequence joins TRBV15 and TRBJ2-5; D gene uncertain. The germline gives CDR1 LNHNV, CDR2 YYDKDF (reference sequence). Between the trimmed V and J ends, which lost 8 bases and 1 base, there was a span of 14 bases. CDR3 length: 14 amino acids. The DNA of the CDR3 is TGTGCCACCCAGACAAGAAAGCCCCAAGAGACCCAGTACTTC. This codes for CATQTRKPQETQYF.

The rearrangement uses TRBV4-1 and TRBJ2-3; 10 nucleotides line up with TRBD2. Germline V gene data show CDR1 as MGHRA and CDR2 as YSYEKL. Trimming cost V 0 bases and J 2 bases; bases outside gene matches: 5. This CDR3 spans 17 amino acids. The CDR3 region has the DNA TGCGCCAGCAGCCAAGACTCGAGCGGGGGGGACACAGATACGCAGTATTTT. Its protein is CASSQDSSGGDTDTQYF.

This clone showed up just once. This chain links TRBV19 with TRBJ2-7, with TRBD1 identical over 12 bases. The CDR3 spans 16 residues. Unmatched junction bases numbered 8, after V lost 4 bases and J lost 4 bases. The germline gives CDR1 LNHDA, CDR2 SQIVND (reference sequence). The CDR3 sequence: CASSKYGTGGAYEQYF. The CDR3 DNA reads as TGTGCCAGTAGTAAATACGGGACAGGGGGCGCGTACGAGCAGTACTTC.

The table lists this clone with a few counts. The chain couples TRBV6-1 to TRBJ2-3, with 7 bases aligning to TRBD2. V lost 3 bases, J lost 1 base, and 10 bases stayed unmatched. The germline V gene has CDR1 MNHNS and CDR2 SASEGT. This CDR3 contains 17 residues. This CDR3 reads CASSERGEGRGTDTQYF. DNA of the CDR3: TGTGCCAGCAGTGAGAGGGGCGAGGGGAGGGGCACAGATACGCAGTATTTT.

This clone was recorded a few times. The V gene is TRBV7-2, the J gene TRBJ1-2, with D maybe TRBD1 (5 bases). Germline lookup yields CDR1 SGHTA and CDR2 FQGNSA. CDR3 length: 15 amino acids. Deletions cut 5 bases from V and 0 bases from J, with 13 bases between. The CDR3 region is CASSPQPTANYGYTF. CDR3 sequence (DNA): TGTGCCAGCAGCCCCCAACCGACAGCTAACTATGGCTACACCTTC.